The 8 T cell receptor beta chains given below trace back to one sample, sequenced in a study of blood T cell repertoires in COVID-19. Assay: immunoSEQ multiplex PCR; the TCRdb copy retains only in-frame clones and omits some. The sample has 300,000 to 350,000 clones; approximately 85% are singletons. Sequenced sample: PBMCs or T cells enriched from blood (not recorded which). Source of these receptors: a man aged 30 to 39 who had recovered from COVID-19.

The chain uses TRBV12-3 or TRBV12-4 and TRBJ1-2; 8 nucleotides agree with TRBD1. Trimming took 6 bases from V and 8 from J; bases not matched to a gene: 8. The CDR3 length is 13 residues. CDR3 sequence: CASSPDRAGGYTF. The CDR3 coding sequence is TGTGCCAGCAGCCCGGACAGGGCGGGCGGCTACACCTTC.

The V call is TRBV18, the J call TRBJ2-1; D may be TRBD2 (6 bases). This CDR3 is 15 amino acids long. The germline CDR1 and CDR2 sequences are KGHSH and LQKENI. V was shortened by 3 bases and J by 3 bases, with 12 bases between the two germline ends. The CDR3 nucleotides are TGTGCCAGCTCACCGGGTCTAGCGCTCTACAATGAGCAGTTCTTC. It specifies CASSPGLALYNEQFF.

The chain has TRBV7-2 and TRBJ2-3; TRBD2 agrees at 8 bases. Germline assignment: CDR1 SGHTA and CDR2 FQGNSA. CDR3 length equals 14 residues. V lost 4 bases to trimming and J lost 1 base; unmatched junction nucleotides: 1. The DNA of the CDR3 is TGTGCCAGCAGCTACGGGGGGGGCACAGATACGCAGTATTTT. Protein sequence: CASSYGGGTDTQYF.

J is TRBJ1-1 and V is TRBV9; 7 bases fit TRBD1. Germline lookup yields CDR1 SGDLS and CDR2 YYNGEE. The CDR3 is made up of 14 amino acids. V trimming: 4 bases; J trimming: 7 bases; junction bases outside the gene matches: 10. This CDR3 is CASSSHEGASEAFF. CDR3 nucleotides: TGTGCCAGCAGCTCGCACGAGGGGGCAAGTGAAGCTTTCTTT.

In its sample, this clone was seen once. The chain is built from TRBV5-5 and TRBJ2-1; 8 bases map to TRBD2. This CDR3 is 17 amino acids long. The junction had 15 bases not matched to a gene; V was cut back by 3 bases and J by 7 bases. Germline loops: CDR1 SGHKS, CDR2 YYEKEE (reference sequence). The CDR3 region is CASSSGGAGVHRNEQFF. CDR3 DNA sequence: TGTGCCAGCAGCTCCGGTGGAGCGGGGGTTCATAGGAATGAGCAGTTCTTC.

The sample holds one count of this clone. The chain is built from TRBV10-3 and TRBJ2-5; no clear D. Trimming pared 2 bases from V and 7 bases from J, leaving 11 bases between. Per germline, CDR1 ENHRY and CDR2 SYGVKD. This CDR3 spans 13 amino acids. The CDR3 bases are TGTGCCATCAGTGAGGGTCCCCCGGGGACCCAGTACTTC. Amino acids: CAISEGPPGTQYF.

This chain connects TRBV2 to TRBJ1-1, with a weak D call TRBD1 (6 bases). CDR3 length: 13 amino acids. V was pared by 11 bases and J by 0 bases, with 13 bases between. The V gene's germline CDR1 is SNHLY and CDR2 FYNNEI. The CDR3 bases are TGTGCCGGGGGTAAGGGGGTGAACACTGAAGCTTTCTTT. Protein: CAGGKGVNTEAFF.

V gene TRBV2 combines with J gene TRBJ2-1; 10 bases align to TRBD2. This CDR3 is 14 amino acids long. Germline trimming cut 4 bases from V and 9 bases from J; bases unmatched to any gene: 6. Germline V gene lookup returns CDR1 SNHLY and CDR2 FYNNEI. The CDR3 sequence: CASSALAGVGEQFF. DNA for the CDR3: TGTGCCAGCAGTGCGCTAGCGGGGGTAGGTGAGCAGTTCTTC. Full variable domain (outside the CDR3, taken from reference TRBV2 and TRBJ2-1): EPEVTQTPSHQVTQMGQEVILRCVPISNHLYFYWYRQILGQKVEFLVSFYNNEISEKSEIFDDQFSVERPDGSNFTLKIRSTKLEDSAMYFCASSALAGVGEQFFGPGTRLTVL.